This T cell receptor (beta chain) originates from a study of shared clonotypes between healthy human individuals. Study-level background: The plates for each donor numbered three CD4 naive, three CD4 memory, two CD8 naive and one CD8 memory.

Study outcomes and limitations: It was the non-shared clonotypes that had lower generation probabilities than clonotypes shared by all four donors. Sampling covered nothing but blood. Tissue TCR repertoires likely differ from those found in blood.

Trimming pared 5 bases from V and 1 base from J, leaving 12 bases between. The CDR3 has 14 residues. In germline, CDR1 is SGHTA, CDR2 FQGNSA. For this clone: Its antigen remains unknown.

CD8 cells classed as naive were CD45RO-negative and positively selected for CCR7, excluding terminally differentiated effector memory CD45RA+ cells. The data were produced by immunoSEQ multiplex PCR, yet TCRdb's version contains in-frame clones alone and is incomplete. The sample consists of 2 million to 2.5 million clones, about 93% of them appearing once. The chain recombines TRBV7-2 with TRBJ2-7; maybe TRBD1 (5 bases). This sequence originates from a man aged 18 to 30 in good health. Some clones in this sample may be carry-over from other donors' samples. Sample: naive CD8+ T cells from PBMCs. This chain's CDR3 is CASSHAGNSYEQYF. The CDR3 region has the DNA TGTGCCAGCAGCCACGCAGGGAATTCCTACGAGCAGTACTTC.